A selection of T cell receptor beta chains follows, all from one sample in a study of spatial heterogeneity in lung cancer. Each CDR3 protein is one row after TCRdb ran MiXCR on the 5' RACE reads. Of about 2,100 distinct CDR3 sequences in the sample, roughly 7% were seen once. Sequenced material: normal lung tissue next to the tumor, taken at surgery. Source of these receptors: a female donor with early-stage non-small cell lung cancer. The CDR3 runs from the conserved cysteine through the conserved F or W. The order of the fields is J gene, clone size, CDR3 length, D gene, V gene, CDR3 DNA, CDR3 protein. D genes are given only for firm matches. Size is stated as once, few or many counts, or a class when the clone is expanded.

>TRBJ2-3|few|12|NA|TRBV3-1
TGTGCCAGCAGCCAATCGGGCAATACGCAGTATTTT
CASSQSGNTQYF
>TRBJ1-2|medium-sized|13|NA|TRBV20-1
TGCAGTGCTAGAGACCCCTCGATGGGTGGCTACACCTTC
CSARDPSMGGYTF
>TRBJ2-7|medium-sized|12|NA|TRBV6-2/TRBV6-3
TGTGCCAGCCAGGACGGCCCCCGCGAGCAGTACTTC
CASQDGPREQYF
>TRBJ2-3|medium-sized|16|TRBD1|TRBV2
TGTGCCAGCAGTGCGGAAGACAGGGTTTATACAGATACGCAGTATTTT
CASSAEDRVYTDTQYF
>TRBJ1-4|medium-sized|14|TRBD1|TRBV20-1
TGCAGTGCTATTCACCAGGGGGCAGGTGAAAAACTGTTTTTT
CSAIHQGAGEKLFF
>TRBJ2-1|large|14|NA|TRBV10-3
TGTGCCATCAGTCCGGCGACAGATTACAATGAGCAGTTCTTC
CAISPATDYNEQFF
>TRBJ2-7|many|12|NA|TRBV29-1
TGCAGCGTTGAAGTCGTAGCCTACGAGCAGTACTTC
CSVEVVAYEQYF
>TRBJ1-5|medium-sized|19|TRBD1|TRBV30
TGTGCCTGGAGTGTACGAGACAGGGAAGTAGGGAATAGCAATCAGCCCCAGCATTTT
CAWSVRDREVGNSNQPQHF
>TRBJ1-3|medium-sized|13|NA|TRBV7-9
TGTGCCAGCAGCTCTAGCTCTGGAAACACCATATATTTT
CASSSSSGNTIYF
>TRBJ2-3|large|14|NA|TRBV19
TGTGCCAGTAGTATCCAGGGGAGCACAGATACGCAGTATTTT
CASSIQGSTDTQYF
>TRBJ2-7|medium-sized|14|TRBD1|TRBV7-2
TGTGCCAGCAGCCCGCAACAGGGGGGCTACGAGCAGTACTTC
CASSPQQGGYEQYF
>TRBJ2-3|medium-sized|14|NA|TRBV19
TGTGCCAGTAGTATCCACGCTAGCACAGATACGCAGTATTTT
CASSIHASTDTQYF
>TRBJ2-5|medium-sized|16|TRBD2|TRBV11-2
TGTGCCAGCAGTCCGGGACTAGCGGGGCGACGAGAGACCCAGTACTTC
CASSPGLAGRRETQYF
>TRBJ2-6|few|15|NA|TRBV10-3
TGTGCCATCAGTGACGGGGGATCTGGGGCCAACGTCCTGACTTTC
CAISDGGSGANVLTF
>TRBJ2-1|large|16|TRBD2|TRBV6-6
TGTGCCAGCAGTCCTCTCGGGACTAGCGGATACAATGAGCAGTTCTTC
CASSPLGTSGYNEQFF
>TRBJ1-1|few|15|NA|TRBV18
TGTGCCAGCTCACCCCCGGGAAGATCGAACACTGAAGCTTTCTTT
CASSPPGRSNTEAFF
>TRBJ2-5|medium-sized|11|NA|TRBV5-1
TGCGCCAGCCGGCTGGAAGAGACCCAGTACTTC
CASRLEETQYF
>TRBJ2-3|medium-sized|16|TRBD2|TRBV7-2
TGTGCCAGCAGCTTAGTCGGGCGGGGGGGAGCAGATACGCAGTATTTT
CASSLVGRGGADTQYF
>TRBJ2-3|medium-sized|14|TRBD2|TRBV12-3/TRBV12-4
TGTGCCAGCAGTTTCGGCGGGGGGGCAGATACGCAGTATTTT
CASSFGGGADTQYF
>TRBJ2-3|medium-sized|13|NA|TRBV27
TGTGCCAGCAGTTTAGGGGTGACAGATACGCAGTATTTT
CASSLGVTDTQYF
>TRBJ2-3|medium-sized|18|NA|TRBV2
TGTGCCAGCAGTGAATCGCTATTGAGGGGATTGGGCACAGATACGCAGTATTTT
CASSESLLRGLGTDTQYF
>TRBJ2-6|medium-sized|17|NA|TRBV18
TGTGCCAGCTCACCTAGACATCTGACGGCTGGGGCCAACGTCCTGACTTTC
CASSPRHLTAGANVLTF
>TRBJ2-5|medium-sized|15|NA|TRBV7-9
TGTGCCAGCGGGACCTGGGGGAACTCAGGGGAGACCCAGTACTTC
CASGTWGNSGETQYF
>TRBJ2-3|medium-sized|14|NA|TRBV29-1
TGCAGCGTTGGAAGGCGGGGACGCGTGGATACGCAGTATTTT
CSVGRRGRVDTQYF
>TRBJ2-5|medium-sized|17|NA|TRBV11-2
TGTGCCACCACAGGGTCAAGCGGGGTGAGGGGTCAAGAGACCCAGTACTTC
CATTGSSGVRGQETQYF
>TRBJ2-2|medium-sized|14|NA|TRBV4-3
TGCGCCAGCAGCCAAGAAGGCGTATACGGGGAGCTGTTTTTT
CASSQEGVYGELFF
>TRBJ2-1|medium-sized|14|TRBD2|TRBV20-1
TGCAGTGCTCCCACTAGCGTCTCCTACAATGAGCAGTTCTTC
CSAPTSVSYNEQFF
>TRBJ2-6|medium-sized|15|NA|TRBV5-6
TGTGCCAGCAGAGTCAGGGGGGCTGGGGCCAACGTCCTGACTTTC
CASRVRGAGANVLTF
>TRBJ2-5|medium-sized|14|NA|TRBV12-3/TRBV12-4
TGTGCCAGCAGTTTGCCCAGGACACAAGAGACCCAGTACTTC
CASSLPRTQETQYF
>TRBJ2-3|medium-sized|16|NA|TRBV11-1
TGTGCCAGCAGCTCAGCCTTCTCGGGGTCAAGAGATACGCAGTATTTT
CASSSAFSGSRDTQYF
>TRBJ1-1|medium-sized|13|NA|TRBV7-7
TGTGCTAGCAGCCTAACAGTGAACACTGAAGCTTTCTTT
CASSLTVNTEAFF
>TRBJ1-3|medium-sized|16|NA|TRBV27
TGTGCCAGCAGTTTAAATTCCCCAGGGACTGGAAACACCATATATTTT
CASSLNSPGTGNTIYF
>TRBJ2-1|medium-sized|12|NA|TRBV2
TGTGCCAGCAGCGATGACGCGAATGAGCAGTTCTTC
CASSDDANEQFF
>TRBJ2-5|medium-sized|15|NA|TRBV4-3
TGCGCCAGCAGCCAAGCGTCAGGGGGAGGGGAGACCCAGTACTTC
CASSQASGGGETQYF
>TRBJ2-5|medium-sized|15|NA|TRBV7-9
TGTGCCAGCAGCTTAAGTTCACAGTACCAAGAGACCCAGTACTTC
CASSLSSQYQETQYF
>TRBJ1-6|medium-sized|15|NA|TRBV5-1
TGCGCCAGCAGCTTCCTAGGGCCAGGGGATTCACCCCTCCACTTT
CASSFLGPGDSPLHF
>TRBJ1-5|medium-sized|14|NA|TRBV12-3/TRBV12-4
TGTGCCAGCAGGGACAGCAGCTCAATCAGCCCCCAGCATTTT
CASRDSSSISPQHF
>TRBJ2-5|medium-sized|15|TRBD1|TRBV5-1
TGCGCCAGCAGCCCAACAGGGGATCAGCAAGAGACCCAGTACTTC
CASSPTGDQQETQYF
>TRBJ1-5|few|14|TRBD1|TRBV23-1
TGCGCCAGCAGGATGACAGGGCCAAATCAGCCCCAGCATTTT
CASRMTGPNQPQHF
>TRBJ2-7|medium-sized|16|NA|TRBV6-5
TGTGCCAGCAGTTACTCGAACTTCCTGTCTCCTGGCGAGCAGTACTTC
CASSYSNFLSPGEQYF
>TRBJ1-2|medium-sized|11|NA|TRBV27
TGTGCCAGTTTAAAGGGCTATGGCTACACCTTC
CASLKGYGYTF
>TRBJ2-7|medium-sized|15|NA|TRBV20-1
TGCAGTGCTAGAGATGAAAGCGGGTGGAAGGGTGAGCAGTACTTC
CSARDESGWKGEQYF
>TRBJ2-5|medium-sized|13|NA|TRBV3-1
TGTGCCAGCAGCCCCTGGGTCGAGGAGACCCAGTACTTC
CASSPWVEETQYF
>TRBJ2-5|medium-sized|20|TRBD1|TRBV11-3
TGTGCCAGCAGCTTAGCGTCCGGGACAGGGGACGCCGAGGTACAAGAGACCCAGTACTTC
CASSLASGTGDAEVQETQYF
>TRBJ2-3|medium-sized|18|TRBD2|TRBV7-2
TGTGCCAGCAGCTTCGGGACTAGCGGGAGAAGGCGGGGAGATACGCAGTATTTT
CASSFGTSGRRRGDTQYF
>TRBJ1-5|medium-sized|15|NA|TRBV19
TGTGCCAGTAGTCCTAACAGGAGGGGTAATCAGCCCCAGCATTTT
CASSPNRRGNQPQHF
>TRBJ2-3|medium-sized|15|TRBD1|TRBV7-2
TGTGCCAGCAGCTCGGACAGGAGAAGCACAGATACGCAGTATTTT
CASSSDRRSTDTQYF
>TRBJ2-1|medium-sized|15|NA|TRBV5-4
TGTGCCAGCAGCTTCGCGGGGAGCTCCTACAATGAGCAGTTCTTC
CASSFAGSSYNEQFF
>TRBJ2-1|medium-sized|14|NA|TRBV5-1
TGCGCCAGCAGCTTGGAAGGCGGGGACAATGAGCAGTTCTTC
CASSLEGGDNEQFF
>TRBJ1-5|medium-sized|14|NA|TRBV20-1
TGCAGTGCTGGACCTAGGGAGGGCAATCAGCCCCAGCATTTT
CSAGPREGNQPQHF